This T cell receptor beta chain was recovered during a study of T-cell memory formation after mild COVID-19. As for the study in general: The TCR clusters were mostly specific to one donor.

Study results and limitations: Cross-reactive memory apparently joined, as some responding clones appeared in pre-infection memory.

A single record per CDR3 protein comes from TCRdb applying MiXCR to the 5' RACE reads. The table lists 450,000 to 650,000 distinct CDR3 sequences, roughly 22% of them singletons, with around 12% in the top ten. The germline CDR1 and CDR2 sequences are SGHTA and FQGNSA. V shed 3 bases, J shed 0 bases, and the junction held 7 bases outside the gene matches. CDR3 length: 17 residues. This clonotype was seen a handful of times. What it recognizes is unknown. Sequenced sample: PBMCs or a T cell subset sorted from them (not recorded which). The genes are TRBV7-2 and TRBJ2-1; 8 bases fit TRBD2. This TCR came from an adult woman who had mild COVID-19 (a few samples of this study predate the infection). Cell type and time point are not known. CDR3 sequence: CASSFPLAGSSYNEQFF. The CDR3, as DNA: TGTGCCAGCAGCTTCCCCTTAGCGGGGAGCTCCTACAATGAGCAGTTCTTC.